The source of this TCR beta chain is a study of T cell repertoires in cytomegalovirus infection. The overall study: Based on public TCR beta signatures, there were indications of CMV infection and of a matching HLA type.

There are 15 residues in the CDR3. Germline CDR1 reads DFQATT; CDR2 reads SNEGSKA (reference sequence). The V gene end was trimmed by 3 bases and the J gene end by 0 bases; junction bases not matched to a gene: 7. MiXCR was run by TCRdb on the reads, yielding one entry per CDR3 protein. Altogether 200,000 to 300,000 distinct CDR3 sequences are present, roughly 9% being singletons, with the ten largest covering about 14%. The study's findings and limits: CMV-specific TCR beta clonotypes restricted by HLA-C were the ones dominating the ex vivo response.

In this sample, this clonotype turned up many times. Its specificity is unknown. The rearrangement links TRBV20-1 to TRBJ2-7, with 8 bases identical to TRBD2. Material: PBMCs. The sequence came from a human donor in good health (CMV status not recorded). Some clones in this sample may be carry-over from other donors' samples. In nucleotides, the CDR3 is TGCAGTGCTAGGGGTCCGGGGGGGAGCTCCTACGAGCAGTACTTC. Its translation is CSARGPGGSSYEQYF.